This T cell receptor (beta chain) appears in the sequencing data of a study of shared clonotypes between healthy human individuals. Trimming stripped 7 bases from V and 2 bases from J, with 8 bases between. This CDR3 comprises 12 residues. Germline CDR1 and CDR2: MNHNY and SVGAGI (reference sequence). Findings of the study overall: Having only a few donors restricted how much genetic and exposure-history diversity was captured.

The sample holds a few counts of this clone. The antigen remains unidentified. Some clones are missing from TCRdb's copy, which holds only in-frame ones; the method was immunoSEQ multiplex PCR. The sample consists of about 490,000 clones, approximately 80% of them appearing once. The chain joins TRBV6-6 to TRBJ1-2, with D possibly being TRBD1 (5 bases). This receptor was obtained from a woman aged 35 to 49 in good health. Some clones in this sample may be carry-over from other donors' samples. The sample was PBMCs. DNA of the CDR3: TGTGCCAGCAAAGACAGAAACTATGGCTACACCTTC. Protein product: CASKDRNYGYTF.